This T cell receptor (beta chain) was sequenced for a study of blood T cell repertoires in COVID-19. Study as a whole: The samples span acute and convalescent COVID-19 from the United States, Italy and Spain. The analysed material was cDNA or gDNA that came from T cells, B-cell-depleted T cells, or PBMCs.

Trimming left V 3 bases short and J 1 base short, with 6 bases between. Per the germline V gene, CDR1 is SQVTM and CDR2 is ANQGSEA. The CDR3 runs 12 residues. Per the original methods: Amplified reference gene primers provided the basis for estimating nucleated cell counts. Generated by immunoSEQ multiplex PCR, the TCRdb table keeps only in-frame clones and is missing some. D and trimming were read from the DNA, whereas the V and J calls and clone size are those reported in that table. The data show over 200,000 clones, more than 80% seen once. The receptor was derived from a man in his thirties or forties who had recovered from COVID-19. Sequencing was carried out using peripheral blood. This rearrangement joins TRBV29-1 to TRBJ1-1; D is unresolved. CDR3 sequence reads: CSVDPGNTEAFF. The DNA for the CDR3 is TGCAGCGTTGATCCAGGGAACACTGAAGCTTTCTTT.